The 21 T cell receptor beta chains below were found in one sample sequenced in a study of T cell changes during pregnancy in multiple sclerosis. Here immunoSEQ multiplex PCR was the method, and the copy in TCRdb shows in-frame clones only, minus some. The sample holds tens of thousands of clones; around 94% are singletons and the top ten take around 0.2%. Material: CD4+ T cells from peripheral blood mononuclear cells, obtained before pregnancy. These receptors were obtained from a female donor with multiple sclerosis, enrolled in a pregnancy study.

The CDR3: CASSFSQRRTIYF. CDR3 bases: TGTGCCAGCAGTTTTTCCCAGCGGAGGACCATATATTTT. This chain uses TRBV28 with TRBJ1-3, with no clear D. This CDR3 comprises 13 residues. The germline V gene encodes CDR1 MDHEN and CDR2 SYDVKM. The V gene lost 3 bases and the J gene lost 10 bases, with 13 bases spanning the gap. Supplemented by reference TRBV28 and TRBJ1-3, the full variable domain reads DVKVTQSSRYLVKRTGEKVFLECVQDMDHENMFWYRQDPGLGLRLIYFSYDVKMKEKGDIPEGYSVSREKKERFSLILESASTNQTSMYLCASSFSQRRTIYFGEGSWLTVV.

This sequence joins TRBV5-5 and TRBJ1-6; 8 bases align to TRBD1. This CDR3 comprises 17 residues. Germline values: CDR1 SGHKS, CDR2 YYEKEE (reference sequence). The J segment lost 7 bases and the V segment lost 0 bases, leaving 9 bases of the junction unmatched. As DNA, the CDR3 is TGTGCCAGCAGCTTGGGCCCCGGGACAGGCCACAATTCACCCCTCCACTTT. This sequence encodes CASSLGPGTGHNSPLHF.

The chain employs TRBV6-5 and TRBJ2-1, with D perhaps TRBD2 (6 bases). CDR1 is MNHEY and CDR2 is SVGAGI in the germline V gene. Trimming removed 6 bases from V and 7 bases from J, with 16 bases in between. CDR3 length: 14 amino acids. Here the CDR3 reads CASRLGEVWNEQFF. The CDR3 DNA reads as TGTGCCAGCAGGCTAGGGGAGGTGTGGAATGAGCAGTTCTTC.

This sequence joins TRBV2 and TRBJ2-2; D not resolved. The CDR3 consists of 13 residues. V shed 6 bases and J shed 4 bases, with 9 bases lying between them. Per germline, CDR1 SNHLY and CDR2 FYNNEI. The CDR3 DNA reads TGTGCCAGCAGAGAGCGTTTCACCGGGGAGCTGTTTTTT. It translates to CASRERFTGELFF.

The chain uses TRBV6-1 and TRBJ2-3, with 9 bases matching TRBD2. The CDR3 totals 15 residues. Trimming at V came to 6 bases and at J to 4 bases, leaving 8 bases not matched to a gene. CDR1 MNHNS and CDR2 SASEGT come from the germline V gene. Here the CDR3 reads CASSPRAGGPDTQYF. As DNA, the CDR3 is TGTGCCAGCAGCCCGCGAGCGGGGGGCCCAGATACGCAGTATTTT.

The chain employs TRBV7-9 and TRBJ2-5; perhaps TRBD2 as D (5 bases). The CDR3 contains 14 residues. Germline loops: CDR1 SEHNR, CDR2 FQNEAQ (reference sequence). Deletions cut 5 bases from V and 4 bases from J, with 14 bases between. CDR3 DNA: TGTGCCAGCAGCCCAGGACTCTCCCCAGAGACCCAGTACTTC. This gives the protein CASSPGLSPETQYF. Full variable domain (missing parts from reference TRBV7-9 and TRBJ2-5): DTGVSQNPRHKITKRGQNVTFRCDPISEHNRLYWYRQTLGQGPEFLTYFQNEAQLEKSRLLSDRFSAERPKGSFSTLEIQRTEQGDSAMYLCASSPGLSPETQYFGPGTRLLVL.

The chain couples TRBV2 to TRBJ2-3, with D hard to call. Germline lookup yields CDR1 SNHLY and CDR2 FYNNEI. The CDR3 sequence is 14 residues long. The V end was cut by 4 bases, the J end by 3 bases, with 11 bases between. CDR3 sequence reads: CASSVQAGTDTQYF. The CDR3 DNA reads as TGTGCCAGCAGTGTGCAAGCTGGTACAGATACGCAGTATTTT.

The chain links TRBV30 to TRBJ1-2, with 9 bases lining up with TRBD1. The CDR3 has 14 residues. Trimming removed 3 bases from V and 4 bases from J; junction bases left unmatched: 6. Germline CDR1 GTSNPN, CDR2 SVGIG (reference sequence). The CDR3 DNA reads TGTGCCTGGAGCGGGACAGGGCCTGGCTATGGCTACACCTTC. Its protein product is CAWSGTGPGYGYTF.

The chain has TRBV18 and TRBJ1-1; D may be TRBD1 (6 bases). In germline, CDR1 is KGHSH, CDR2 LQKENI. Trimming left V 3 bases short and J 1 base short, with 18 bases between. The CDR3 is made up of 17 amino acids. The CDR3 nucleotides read TGTGCCAGCTCACCGGGGCGGGGGGCAGGAGGGAACACTGAAGCTTTCTTT. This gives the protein CASSPGRGAGGNTEAFF.

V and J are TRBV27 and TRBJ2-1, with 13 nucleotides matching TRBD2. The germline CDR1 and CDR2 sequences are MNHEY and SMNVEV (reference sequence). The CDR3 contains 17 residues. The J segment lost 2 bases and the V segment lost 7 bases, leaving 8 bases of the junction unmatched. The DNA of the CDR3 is TGTGCCAGCAATCCTCGACTAGCGGGAGGCCCCTACAATGAGCAGTTCTTC. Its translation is CASNPRLAGGPYNEQFF.

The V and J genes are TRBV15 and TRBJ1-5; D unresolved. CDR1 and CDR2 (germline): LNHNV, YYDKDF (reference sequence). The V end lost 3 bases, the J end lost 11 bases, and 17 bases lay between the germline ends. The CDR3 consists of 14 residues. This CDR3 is CATSSGTGYWTQHF. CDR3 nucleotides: TGTGCCACCAGCAGCGGCACCGGGTATTGGACCCAGCATTTT.

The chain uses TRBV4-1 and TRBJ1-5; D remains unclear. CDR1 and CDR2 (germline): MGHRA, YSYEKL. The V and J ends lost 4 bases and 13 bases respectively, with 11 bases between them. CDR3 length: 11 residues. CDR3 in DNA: TGCGCCAGCAGCCCACCTAGTCGGCAGCATTTT. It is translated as CASSPPSRQHF.

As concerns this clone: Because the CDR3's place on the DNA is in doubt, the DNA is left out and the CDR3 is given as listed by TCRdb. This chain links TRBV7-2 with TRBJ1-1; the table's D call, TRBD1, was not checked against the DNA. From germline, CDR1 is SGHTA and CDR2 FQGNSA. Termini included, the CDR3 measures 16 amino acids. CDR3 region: CASSTSAGHPIAEAFF.

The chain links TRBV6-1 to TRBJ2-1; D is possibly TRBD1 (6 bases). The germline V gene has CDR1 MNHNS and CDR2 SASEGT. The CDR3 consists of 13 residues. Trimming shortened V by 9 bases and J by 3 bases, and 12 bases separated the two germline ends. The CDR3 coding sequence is TGTGCCAGTGGGGACAATCTCTACAATGAGCAGTTCTTC. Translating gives CASGDNLYNEQFF.

This CDR3 reads CASSPTGAGIYEQYF. The CDR3 nucleotides are TGTGCCAGCAGCCCTACCGGAGCGGGAATCTACGAGCAGTACTTC. The chain joins TRBV7-8 to TRBJ2-7, with TRBD2 matching over 7 bases. The CDR3 runs 15 residues. Trimming cost V 5 bases and J 3 bases; bases outside gene matches: 10. The germline CDR1 and CDR2 sequences are SGHVS and FQNEAQ.

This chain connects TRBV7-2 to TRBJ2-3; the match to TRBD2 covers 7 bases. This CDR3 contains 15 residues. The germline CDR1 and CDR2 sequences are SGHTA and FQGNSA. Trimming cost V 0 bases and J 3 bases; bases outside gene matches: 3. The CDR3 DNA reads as TGTGCCAGCAGCTTAGCGGCTAGCGGAACAGATACGCAGTATTTT. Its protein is CASSLAASGTDTQYF.

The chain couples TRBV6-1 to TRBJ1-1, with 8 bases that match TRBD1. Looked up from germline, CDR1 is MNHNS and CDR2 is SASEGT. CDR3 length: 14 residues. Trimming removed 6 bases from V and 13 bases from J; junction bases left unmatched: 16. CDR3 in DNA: TGTGCCAGCAGCTGGGACAGGTCTAGGCCTAAAGGTTTCTTT. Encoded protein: CASSWDRSRPKGFF.

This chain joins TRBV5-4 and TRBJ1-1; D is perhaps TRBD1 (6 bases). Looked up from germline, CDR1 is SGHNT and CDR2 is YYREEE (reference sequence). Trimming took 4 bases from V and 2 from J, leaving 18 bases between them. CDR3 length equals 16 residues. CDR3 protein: CASSPGQRIINTEAFF. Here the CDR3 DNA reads TGTGCCAGCAGCCCCGGACAGCGCATAATTAACACTGAAGCTTTCTTT.

DNA of the CDR3: TGTGCCAGCAGCTCGGGGACTAGCATCTACGAGCAGTACTTC. Protein: CASSSGTSIYEQYF. The chain is built from TRBV7-6 and TRBJ2-7, with 9 bases identical to TRBD2. Germline V gives CDR1 SGHVS, CDR2 FNYEAQ. The ends lost 4 bases at V and 3 bases at J; junction bases unmatched: 4. There are 14 residues in the CDR3.

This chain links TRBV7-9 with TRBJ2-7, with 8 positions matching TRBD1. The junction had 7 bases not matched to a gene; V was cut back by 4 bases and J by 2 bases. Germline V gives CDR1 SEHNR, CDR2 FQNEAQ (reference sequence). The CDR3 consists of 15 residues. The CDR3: CASSSRGQGAYEQYF. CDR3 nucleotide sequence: TGTGCCAGCAGCTCCAGGGGGCAAGGGGCCTACGAGCAGTACTTC.

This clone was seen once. The CDR3 nucleotides are TGTGCCAGCTCACCATGGGACAGAAGTTCTGAGGGCTACACCTTC. Its translation: CASSPWDRSSEGYTF. The chain carries TRBV18 and TRBJ1-2, with TRBD1 matching 7 bases. CDR1 and CDR2 (germline): KGHSH, LQKENI. The CDR3 has 15 amino acids. Trimming took 2 bases from V and 8 from J; bases not matched to a gene: 11.